Only a few counts were recorded for the clone carrying this T cell receptor beta chain. Its antigen is unidentified. The data are from a study of beta chain features in type 1 diabetes. Expressed TCRB transcripts were sequenced because the entire RNA isolate underwent reverse transcription. About 3.57 million reads per sample on average were obtained from naive, central memory and regulatory T cell samples. Generated by immunoSEQ multiplex PCR, the TCRdb table keeps only in-frame clones and is missing some. The sample has under 950,000 clones; about a sixth are singletons. Trimming at V came to 4 bases and at J to 1 base, leaving 5 bases not matched to a gene. The CDR3 is made up of 15 amino acids. Germline values: CDR1 MDHEN, CDR2 SYDVKM. Regarding the study as a whole: The naive, central memory and Treg TCRB repertoires showed an apparent similarity that was greater among patients than among healthy donors.

Material for sequencing was naive CD4+ T cells from blood. The chain recombines TRBV28 with TRBJ2-7; 9 nucleotides align to TRBD1. This sequence was found in a young woman in good health. CDR3: CASSYGQGLSYEQYF. The DNA for the CDR3 is TGTGCCAGCAGTTACGGACAGGGGCTTTCCTACGAGCAGTACTTC.